The T cell receptor (beta chain) described here comes from a study of T cell responses to AZD1222 COVID-19 vaccine. Assay: immunoSEQ multiplex PCR; the TCRdb copy retains only in-frame clones and omits some. The sample carries some 140,000 clones, over 65% recorded once. The CDR3 is made up of 14 amino acids. Germline-derived CDR1 and CDR2 are SGDLS and YYNGEE. The germline V and J ends were trimmed by 3 bases and 12 bases, with 18 bases remaining between them. This receptor was taken from an adult in good health. Sequences were derived from peripheral blood, sampled on day 0 of AZD1222 vaccination. The V call is TRBV9, the J call TRBJ1-4; tentative D call: TRBD1 (5 bases). DNA for the CDR3: TGTGCCAGCAGCGAAATTGAAGGGGCAACAGAACTGTTTTTT. It is translated as CASSEIEGATELFF.